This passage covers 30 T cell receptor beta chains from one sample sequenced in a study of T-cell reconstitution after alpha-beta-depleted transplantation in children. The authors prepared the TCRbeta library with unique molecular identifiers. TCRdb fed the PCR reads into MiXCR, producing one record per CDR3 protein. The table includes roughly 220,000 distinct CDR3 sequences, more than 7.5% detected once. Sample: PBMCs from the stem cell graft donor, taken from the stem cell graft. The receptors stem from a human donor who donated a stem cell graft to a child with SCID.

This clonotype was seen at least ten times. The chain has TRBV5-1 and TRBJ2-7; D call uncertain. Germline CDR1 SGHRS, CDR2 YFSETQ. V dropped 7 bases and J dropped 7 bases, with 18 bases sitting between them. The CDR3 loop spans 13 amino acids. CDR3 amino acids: CASGNTGLGEQYF. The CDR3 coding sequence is TGCGCCAGCGGAAACACGGGTCTGGGAGAGCAGTACTTC.

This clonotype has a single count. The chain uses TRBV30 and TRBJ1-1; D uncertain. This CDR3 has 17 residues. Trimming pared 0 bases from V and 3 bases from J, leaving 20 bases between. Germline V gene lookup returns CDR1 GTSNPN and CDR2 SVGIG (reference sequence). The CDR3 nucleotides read TGTGCCTGGAGTGTTCTTGTGGAGTGGCTAGGGTACACTGAAGCTTTCTTT. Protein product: CAWSVLVEWLGYTEAFF.

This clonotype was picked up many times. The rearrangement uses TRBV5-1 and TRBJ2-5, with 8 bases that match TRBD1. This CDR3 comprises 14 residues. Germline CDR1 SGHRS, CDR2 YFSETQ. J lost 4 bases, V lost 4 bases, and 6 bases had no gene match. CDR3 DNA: TGCGCCAGCAGCGCCGGACAGGGCCCAGAGACCCAGTACTTC. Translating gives CASSAGQGPETQYF.

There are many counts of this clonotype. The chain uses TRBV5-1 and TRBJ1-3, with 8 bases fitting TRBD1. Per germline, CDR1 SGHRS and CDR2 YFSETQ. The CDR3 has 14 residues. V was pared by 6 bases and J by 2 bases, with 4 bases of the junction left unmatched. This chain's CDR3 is CASTETGAGNTIYF. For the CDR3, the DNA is TGCGCCAGCACCGAGACAGGGGCTGGAAACACCATATATTTT.

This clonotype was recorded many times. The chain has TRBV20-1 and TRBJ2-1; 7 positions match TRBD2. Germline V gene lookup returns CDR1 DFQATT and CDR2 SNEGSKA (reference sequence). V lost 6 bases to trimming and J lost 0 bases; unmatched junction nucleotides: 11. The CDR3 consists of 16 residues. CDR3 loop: CSARSFPGGSYNEQFF. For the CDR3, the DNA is TGCAGTGCCAGATCGTTCCCGGGGGGCTCCTACAATGAGCAGTTCTTC.

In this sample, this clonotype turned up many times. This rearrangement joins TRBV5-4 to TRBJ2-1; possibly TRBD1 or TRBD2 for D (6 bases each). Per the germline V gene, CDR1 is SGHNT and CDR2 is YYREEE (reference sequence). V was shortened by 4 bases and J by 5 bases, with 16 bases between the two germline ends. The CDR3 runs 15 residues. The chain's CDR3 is CASSPLVGGNNEQFF. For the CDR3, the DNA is TGTGCCAGCAGCCCCCTTGTGGGGGGCAACAATGAGCAGTTCTTC.

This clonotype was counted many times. CDR3 nucleotide sequence: TGCGCCAGCAGCCAAGATCTCTTTTCGGGAACGATCTACTTC. Amino acid sequence: CASSQDLFSGTIYF. The rearrangement joins TRBV4-1 to TRBJ2-5, with D perhaps matching TRBD2 (5 bases). Trimming took 0 bases from V and 14 from J, leaving 19 bases between them. Germline V gene lookup returns CDR1 MGHRA and CDR2 YSYEKL. The CDR3 contains 14 residues.

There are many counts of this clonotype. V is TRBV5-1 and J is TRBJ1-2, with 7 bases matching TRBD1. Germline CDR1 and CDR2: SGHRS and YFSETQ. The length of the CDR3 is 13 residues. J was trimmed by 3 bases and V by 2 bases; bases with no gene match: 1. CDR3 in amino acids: CASSFGTDYGYTF. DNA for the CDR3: TGCGCCAGCAGCTTCGGGACAGACTATGGCTACACCTTC.

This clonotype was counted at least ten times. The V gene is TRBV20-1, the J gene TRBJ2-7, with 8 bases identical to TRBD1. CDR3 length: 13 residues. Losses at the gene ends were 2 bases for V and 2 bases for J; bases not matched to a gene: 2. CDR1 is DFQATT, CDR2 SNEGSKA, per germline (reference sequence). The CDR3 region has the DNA TGCAGTGCTAGAAAACAGGGGGCCTACGAGCAGTACTTC. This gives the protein CSARKQGAYEQYF.

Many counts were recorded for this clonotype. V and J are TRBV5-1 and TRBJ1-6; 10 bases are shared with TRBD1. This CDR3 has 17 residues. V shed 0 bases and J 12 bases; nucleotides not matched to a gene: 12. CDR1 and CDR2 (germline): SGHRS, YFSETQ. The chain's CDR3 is CASSLGLGQGNLGPLHF. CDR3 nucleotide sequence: TGCGCCAGCAGCTTGGGCCTGGGACAGGGGAATCTCGGACCCCTCCACTTT.

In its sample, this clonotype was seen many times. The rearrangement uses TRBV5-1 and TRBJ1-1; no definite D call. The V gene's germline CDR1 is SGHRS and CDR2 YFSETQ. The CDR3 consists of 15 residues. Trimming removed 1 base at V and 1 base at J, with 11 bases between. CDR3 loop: CASSLFSRTNTEAFF. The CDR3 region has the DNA TGCGCCAGCAGCTTGTTTTCCAGAACGAACACTGAAGCTTTCTTT. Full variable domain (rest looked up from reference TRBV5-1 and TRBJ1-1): KAGVTQTPRYLIKTRGQQVTLSCSPISGHRSVSWYQQTPGQGLQFLFEYFSETQRNKGNFPGRFSGRQFSNSRSEMNVSTLELGDSALYLCASSLFSRTNTEAFFGQGTRLTVV.

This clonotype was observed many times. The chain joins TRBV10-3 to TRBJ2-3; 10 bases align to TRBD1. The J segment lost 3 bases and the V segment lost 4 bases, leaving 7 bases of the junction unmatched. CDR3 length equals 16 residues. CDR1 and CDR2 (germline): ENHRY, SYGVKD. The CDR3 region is CAISVRPGQGTDTQYF. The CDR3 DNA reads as TGTGCCATCAGTGTTCGTCCGGGACAGGGGACAGATACGCAGTATTTT.

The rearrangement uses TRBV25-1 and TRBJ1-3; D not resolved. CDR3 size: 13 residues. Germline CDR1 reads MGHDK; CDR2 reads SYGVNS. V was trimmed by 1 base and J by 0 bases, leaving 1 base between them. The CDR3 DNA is TGTGCCAGCAGTGAATCCTCTGGAAACACCATATATTTT. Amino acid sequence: CASSESSGNTIYF.

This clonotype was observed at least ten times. In DNA, the CDR3 is TGTGCCAGCAGCTTGGAAGAGGACTACTCCTACGAGCAGTACTTC. Translation: CASSLEEDYSYEQYF. The gene calls are TRBV5-6 and TRBJ2-7; a weak D match, TRBD2 (6 bases). Looked up from germline, CDR1 is SGHDT and CDR2 is YYEEEE. Trimming cost V 0 bases and J 0 bases, with 10 bases left between them. The CDR3 covers 15 residues.

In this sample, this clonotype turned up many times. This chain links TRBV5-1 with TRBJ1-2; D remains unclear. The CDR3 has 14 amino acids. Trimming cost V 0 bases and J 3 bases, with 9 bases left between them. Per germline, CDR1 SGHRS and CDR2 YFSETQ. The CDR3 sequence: CASSLGGPHYGYTF. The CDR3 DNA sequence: TGCGCCAGCAGCTTGGGAGGACCGCACTATGGCTACACCTTC.

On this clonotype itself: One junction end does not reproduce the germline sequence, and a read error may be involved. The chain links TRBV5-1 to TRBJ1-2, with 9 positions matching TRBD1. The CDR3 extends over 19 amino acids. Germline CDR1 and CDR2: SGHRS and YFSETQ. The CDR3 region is CPSSTSPKTGTGSNYGYTF. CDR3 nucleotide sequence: TGCCCCAGCAGCACATCCCCGAAAACCGGGACAGGGAGCAACTATGGCTACACCTTC.

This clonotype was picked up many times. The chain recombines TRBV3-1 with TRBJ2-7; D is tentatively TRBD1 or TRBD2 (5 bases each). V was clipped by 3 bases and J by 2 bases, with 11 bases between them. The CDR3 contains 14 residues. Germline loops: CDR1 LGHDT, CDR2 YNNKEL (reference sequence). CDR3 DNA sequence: TGTGCCAGCAGCCATTCCGTGGGACCCTACGAGCAGTACTTC. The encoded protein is CASSHSVGPYEQYF.

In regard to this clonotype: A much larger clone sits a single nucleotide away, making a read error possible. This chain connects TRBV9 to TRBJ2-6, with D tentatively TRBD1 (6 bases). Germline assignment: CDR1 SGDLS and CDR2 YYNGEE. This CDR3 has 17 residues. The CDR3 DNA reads TGTGCCAGCAGCTCCGGGACACCCAGCTCTGGGGCCAACGTCCTGCCTTTC. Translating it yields CASSSGTPSSGANVLPF.

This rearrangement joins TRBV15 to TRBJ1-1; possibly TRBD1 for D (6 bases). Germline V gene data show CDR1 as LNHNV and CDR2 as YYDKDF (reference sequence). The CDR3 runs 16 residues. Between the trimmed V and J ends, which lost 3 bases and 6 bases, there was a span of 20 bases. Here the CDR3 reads CATSSGVWVQGPEAFF. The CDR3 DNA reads TGTGCCACCAGCAGCGGGGTCTGGGTCCAGGGGCCTGAAGCTTTCTTT.

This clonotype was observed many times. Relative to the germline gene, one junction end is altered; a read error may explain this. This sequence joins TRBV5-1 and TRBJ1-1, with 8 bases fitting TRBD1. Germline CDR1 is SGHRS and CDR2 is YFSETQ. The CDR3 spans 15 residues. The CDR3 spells CASSYRDRLNTEAFF. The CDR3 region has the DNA TGTGCCAGCAGCTACCGGGACAGGTTGAACACTGAAGCTTTCTTT.

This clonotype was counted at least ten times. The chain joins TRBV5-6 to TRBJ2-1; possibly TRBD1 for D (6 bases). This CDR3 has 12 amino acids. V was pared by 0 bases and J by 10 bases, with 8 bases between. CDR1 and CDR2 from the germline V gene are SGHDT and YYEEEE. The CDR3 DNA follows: TGTGCCAGCAGCTTGGGTACAGGGGAGCAGTTCTTC. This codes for CASSLGTGEQFF.

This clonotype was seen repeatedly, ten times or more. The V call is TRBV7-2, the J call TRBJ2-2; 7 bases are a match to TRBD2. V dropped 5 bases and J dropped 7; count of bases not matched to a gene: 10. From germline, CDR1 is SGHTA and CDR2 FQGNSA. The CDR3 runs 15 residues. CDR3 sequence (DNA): TGTGCCAGCAGCCCGCAGGGAGGGTCCGGCGGGGAGCTGTTTTTT. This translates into CASSPQGGSGGELFF.

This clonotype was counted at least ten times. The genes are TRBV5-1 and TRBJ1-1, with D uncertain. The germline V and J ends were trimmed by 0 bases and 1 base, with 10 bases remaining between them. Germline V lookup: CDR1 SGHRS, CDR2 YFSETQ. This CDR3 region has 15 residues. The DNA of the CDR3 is TGCGCCAGCAGCTTGGGATGGCAAGCGAACACTGAAGCTTTCTTT. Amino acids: CASSLGWQANTEAFF. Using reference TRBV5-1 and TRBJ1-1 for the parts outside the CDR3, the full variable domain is KAGVTQTPRYLIKTRGQQVTLSCSPISGHRSVSWYQQTPGQGLQFLFEYFSETQRNKGNFPGRFSGRQFSNSRSEMNVSTLELGDSALYLCASSLGWQANTEAFFGQGTRLTVV.

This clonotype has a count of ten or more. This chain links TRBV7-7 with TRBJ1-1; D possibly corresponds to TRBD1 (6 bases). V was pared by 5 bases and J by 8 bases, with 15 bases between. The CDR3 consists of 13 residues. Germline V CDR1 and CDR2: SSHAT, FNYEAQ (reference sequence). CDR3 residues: CASSPSTGSEAFF. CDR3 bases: TGTGCCAGCAGCCCCTCGACAGGCTCCGAAGCTTTCTTT.

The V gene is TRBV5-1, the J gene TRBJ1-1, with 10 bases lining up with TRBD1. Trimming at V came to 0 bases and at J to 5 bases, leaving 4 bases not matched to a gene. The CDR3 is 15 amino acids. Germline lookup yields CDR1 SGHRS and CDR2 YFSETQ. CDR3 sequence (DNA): TGCGCCAGCAGCTTGGCCGGGGACAGGGGTACTGAAGCTTTCTTT. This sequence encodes CASSLAGDRGTEAFF.

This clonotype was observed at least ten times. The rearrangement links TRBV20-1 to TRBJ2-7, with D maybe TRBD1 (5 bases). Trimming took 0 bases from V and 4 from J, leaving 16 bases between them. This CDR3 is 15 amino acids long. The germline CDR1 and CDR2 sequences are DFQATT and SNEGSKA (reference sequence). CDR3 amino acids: CSARDLTASEYEQYF. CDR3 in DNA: TGCAGTGCTAGAGATCTGACAGCGTCCGAATACGAGCAGTACTTC.

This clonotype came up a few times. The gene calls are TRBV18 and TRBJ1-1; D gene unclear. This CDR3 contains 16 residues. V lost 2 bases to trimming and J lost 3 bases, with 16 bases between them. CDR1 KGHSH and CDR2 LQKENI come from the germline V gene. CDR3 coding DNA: TGTGCCAGCTCACCATTTTTGCCGCTTGGGGACACTGAAGCTTTCTTT. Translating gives CASSPFLPLGDTEAFF.

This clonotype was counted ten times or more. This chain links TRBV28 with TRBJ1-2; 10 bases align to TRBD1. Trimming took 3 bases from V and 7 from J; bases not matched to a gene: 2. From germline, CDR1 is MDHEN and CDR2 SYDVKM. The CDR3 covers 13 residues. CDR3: CASSLGDRGGYTF. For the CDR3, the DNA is TGTGCCAGCAGTTTGGGGGACAGGGGTGGCTACACCTTC.

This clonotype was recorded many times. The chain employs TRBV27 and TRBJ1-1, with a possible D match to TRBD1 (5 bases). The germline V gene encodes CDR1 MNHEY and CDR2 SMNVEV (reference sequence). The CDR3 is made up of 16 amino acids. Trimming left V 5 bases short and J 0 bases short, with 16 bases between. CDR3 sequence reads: CASSPWWGTLNTEAFF. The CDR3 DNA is TGTGCCAGCAGTCCGTGGTGGGGCACCCTGAACACTGAAGCTTTCTTT.

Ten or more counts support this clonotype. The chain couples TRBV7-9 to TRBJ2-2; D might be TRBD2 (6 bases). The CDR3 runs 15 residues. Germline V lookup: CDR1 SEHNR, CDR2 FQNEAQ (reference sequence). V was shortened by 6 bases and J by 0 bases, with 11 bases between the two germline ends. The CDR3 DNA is TGTGCCAGCAGAAGGTCGGGGGCGAACACCGGGGAGCTGTTTTTT. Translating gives CASRRSGANTGELFF. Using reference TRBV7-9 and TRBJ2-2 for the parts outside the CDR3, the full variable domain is DTGVSQNPRHKITKRGQNVTFRCDPISEHNRLYWYRQTLGQGPEFLTYFQNEAQLEKSRLLSDRFSAERPKGSFSTLEIQRTEQGDSAMYLCASRRSGANTGELFFGEGSRLTVL.